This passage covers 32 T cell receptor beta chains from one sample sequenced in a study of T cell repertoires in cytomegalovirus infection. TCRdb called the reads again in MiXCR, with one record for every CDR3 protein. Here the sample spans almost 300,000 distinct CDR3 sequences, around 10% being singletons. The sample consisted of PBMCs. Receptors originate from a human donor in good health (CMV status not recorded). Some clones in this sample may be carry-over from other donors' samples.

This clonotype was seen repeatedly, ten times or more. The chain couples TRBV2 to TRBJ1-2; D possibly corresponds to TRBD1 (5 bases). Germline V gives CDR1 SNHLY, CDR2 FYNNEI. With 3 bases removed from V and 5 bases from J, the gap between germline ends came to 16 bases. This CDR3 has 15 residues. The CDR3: CASSDAGREEYGYTF. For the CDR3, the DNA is TGTGCCAGCAGTGACGCGGGCAGGGAAGAGTATGGCTACACCTTC.

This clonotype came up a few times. In nucleotides, the CDR3 is TGTGCCAGCAGTGAAGGAACCAGTTTCTACGAGCAGTACGTC. It translates to CASSEGTSFYEQYV. The chain links TRBV2 to TRBJ2-7; D not resolved. The CDR3 consists of 14 residues. With 1 base removed from V and 3 bases from J, the gap between germline ends came to 10 bases. Germline V gene lookup returns CDR1 SNHLY and CDR2 FYNNEI.

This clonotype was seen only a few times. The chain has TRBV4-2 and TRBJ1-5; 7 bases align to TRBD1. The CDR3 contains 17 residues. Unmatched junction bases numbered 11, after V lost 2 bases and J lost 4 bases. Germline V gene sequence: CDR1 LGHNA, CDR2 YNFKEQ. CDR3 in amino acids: CASSQFQTGQLNQPQHF. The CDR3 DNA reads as TGTGCCAGCAGCCAATTCCAGACAGGGCAACTTAATCAGCCCCAGCATTTT.

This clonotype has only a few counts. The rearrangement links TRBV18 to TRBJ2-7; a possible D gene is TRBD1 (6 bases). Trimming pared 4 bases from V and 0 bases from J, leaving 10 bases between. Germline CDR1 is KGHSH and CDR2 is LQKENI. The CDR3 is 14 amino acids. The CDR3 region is CASSRDMSSYEQYV. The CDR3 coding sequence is TGTGCCAGCTCACGGGACATGAGCTCCTACGAGCAGTACGTC.

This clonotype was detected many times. In nucleotides, the CDR3 is TGTGCCAGCAATCTAAGGGGACAGGTCTCTGGGGCCAACGTCCTGACTTTC. It encodes CASNLRGQVSGANVLTF. This chain uses TRBV2 with TRBJ2-6; 8 bases align to TRBD1. V was pared by 7 bases and J by 0 bases, with 8 bases of the junction left unmatched. This CDR3 has 17 amino acids. The germline V gene encodes CDR1 SNHLY and CDR2 FYNNEI. Drawing the rest from reference TRBV2 and TRBJ2-6, the complete variable domain is EPEVTQTPSHQVTQMGQEVILRCVPISNHLYFYWYRQILGQKVEFLVSFYNNEISEKSEIFDDQFSVERPDGSNFTLKIRSTKLEDSAMYFCASNLRGQVSGANVLTFGAGSRLTVL.

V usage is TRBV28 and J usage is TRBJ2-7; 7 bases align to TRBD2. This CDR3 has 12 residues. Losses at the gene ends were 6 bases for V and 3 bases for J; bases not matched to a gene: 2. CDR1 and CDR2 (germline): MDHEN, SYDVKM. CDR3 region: CASRASGYEQYV. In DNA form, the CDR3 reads TGTGCCAGCAGGGCTAGCGGCTACGAGCAGTACGTC.

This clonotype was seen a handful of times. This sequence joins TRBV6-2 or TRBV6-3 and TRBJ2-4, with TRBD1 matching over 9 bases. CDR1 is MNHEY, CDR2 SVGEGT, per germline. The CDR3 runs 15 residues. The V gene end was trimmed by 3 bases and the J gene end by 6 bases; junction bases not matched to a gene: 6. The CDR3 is CASSYLPGQGNIQYF. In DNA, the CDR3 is TGTGCCAGCAGTTATCTTCCGGGACAGGGAAACATTCAGTACTTC.

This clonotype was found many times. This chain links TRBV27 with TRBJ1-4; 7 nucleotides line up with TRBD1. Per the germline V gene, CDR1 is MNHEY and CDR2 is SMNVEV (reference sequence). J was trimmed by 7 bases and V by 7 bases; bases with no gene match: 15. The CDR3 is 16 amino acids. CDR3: CASTRTGGYKGEKLFF. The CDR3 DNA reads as TGTGCCAGCACCCGGACAGGCGGATACAAGGGTGAAAAACTGTTTTTT.

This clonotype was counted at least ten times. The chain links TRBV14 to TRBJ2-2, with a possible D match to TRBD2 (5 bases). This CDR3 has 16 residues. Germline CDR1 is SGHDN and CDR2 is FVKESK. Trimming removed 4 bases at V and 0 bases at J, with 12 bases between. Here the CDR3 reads CASSLRTFTNTGELFF. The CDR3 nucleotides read TGTGCCAGCAGCCTTAGGACTTTTACGAACACCGGGGAGCTGTTTTTT.

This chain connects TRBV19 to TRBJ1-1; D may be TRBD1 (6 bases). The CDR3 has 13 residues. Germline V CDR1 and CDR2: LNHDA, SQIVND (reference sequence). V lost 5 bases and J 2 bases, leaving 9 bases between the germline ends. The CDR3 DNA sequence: TGTGCCAGTAGTTACAGGGCCAACACTGAAGCTTTCTTT. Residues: CASSYRANTEAFF.

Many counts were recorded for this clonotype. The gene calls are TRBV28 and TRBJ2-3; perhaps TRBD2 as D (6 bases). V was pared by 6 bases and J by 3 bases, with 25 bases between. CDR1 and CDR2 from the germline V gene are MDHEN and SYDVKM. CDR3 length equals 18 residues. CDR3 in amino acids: CASSANPRRGIETDTQYF. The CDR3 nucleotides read TGTGCCAGCAGCGCAAACCCGAGGAGGGGAATTGAGACAGATACGCAGTATTTT.

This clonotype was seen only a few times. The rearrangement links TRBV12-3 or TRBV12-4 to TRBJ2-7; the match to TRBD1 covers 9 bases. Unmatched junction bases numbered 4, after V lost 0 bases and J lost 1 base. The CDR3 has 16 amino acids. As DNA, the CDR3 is TGTGCCAGCAGTTTAGCGCTGACAGGGGGTTCCTACGAGCAGTACTTC. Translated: CASSLALTGGSYEQYF.

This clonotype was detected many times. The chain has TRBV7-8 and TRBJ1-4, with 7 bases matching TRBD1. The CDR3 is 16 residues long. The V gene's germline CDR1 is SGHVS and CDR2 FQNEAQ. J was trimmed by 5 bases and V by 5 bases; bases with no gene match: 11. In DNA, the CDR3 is TGTGCCAGCAGCCAGGGGCCCACAGGGGTGAATGAAAAACTGTTTTTT. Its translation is CASSQGPTGVNEKLFF. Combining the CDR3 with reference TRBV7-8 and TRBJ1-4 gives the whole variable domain GAGVSQSPRYKVAKRGQDVALRCDPISGHVSLFWYQQALGQGPEFLTYFQNEAQLDKSGLPSDRFFAERPEGSVSTLKIQRTQQEDSAVYLCASSQGPTGVNEKLFFGSGTQLSVL.

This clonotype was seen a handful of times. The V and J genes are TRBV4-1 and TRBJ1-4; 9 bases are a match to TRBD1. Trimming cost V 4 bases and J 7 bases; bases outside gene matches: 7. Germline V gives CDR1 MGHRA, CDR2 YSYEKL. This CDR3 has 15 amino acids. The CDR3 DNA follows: TGCGCCAGCAGCCCGGGACAGGGCCCCACTGAAAAACTGTTTTTT. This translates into CASSPGQGPTEKLFF.

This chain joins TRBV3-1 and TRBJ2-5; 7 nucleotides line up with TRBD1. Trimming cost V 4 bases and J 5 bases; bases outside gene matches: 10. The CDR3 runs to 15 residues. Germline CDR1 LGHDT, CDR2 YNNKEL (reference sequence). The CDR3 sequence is CASSLTTGRRETQYF. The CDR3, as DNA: TGTGCCAGCAGCCTCACGACAGGGCGAAGGGAGACCCAGTACTTC.

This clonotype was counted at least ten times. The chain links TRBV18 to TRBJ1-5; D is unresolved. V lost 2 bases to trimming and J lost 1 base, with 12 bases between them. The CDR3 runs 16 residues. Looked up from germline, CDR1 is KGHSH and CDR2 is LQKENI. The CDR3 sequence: CASSPMAPGSNQPQHF. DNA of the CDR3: TGTGCCAGCTCACCAATGGCCCCCGGGAGCAATCAGCCCCAGCATTTT.

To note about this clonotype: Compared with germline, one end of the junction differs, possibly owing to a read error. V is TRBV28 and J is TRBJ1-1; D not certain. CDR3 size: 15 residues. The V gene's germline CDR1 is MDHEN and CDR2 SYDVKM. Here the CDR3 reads CASRSLNRENTEAFF. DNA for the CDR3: TGTGCAAGCAGGTCTCTTAATCGGGAGAACACTGAAGCTTTCTTT.

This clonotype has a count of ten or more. The CDR3: CASSSTGRGAQETQYF. Written as DNA, the CDR3 is TGTGCCAGCAGCTCTACTGGGCGGGGGGCCCAAGAGACCCAGTACTTC. The J gene is TRBJ2-5, the V gene TRBV7-9; 8 bases match TRBD2. After removal of 4 bases from V and 1 base from J, the junction contained 8 bases not matched to a gene. Per germline, CDR1 SEHNR and CDR2 FQNEAQ (reference sequence). The CDR3 spans 16 residues.

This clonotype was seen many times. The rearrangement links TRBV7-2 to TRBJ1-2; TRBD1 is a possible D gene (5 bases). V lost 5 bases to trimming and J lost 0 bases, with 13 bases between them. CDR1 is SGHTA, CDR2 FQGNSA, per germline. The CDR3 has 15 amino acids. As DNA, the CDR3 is TGTGCCAGCAGCCAAACAGGACAAGCTAACTATGGCTACACCTTC. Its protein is CASSQTGQANYGYTF. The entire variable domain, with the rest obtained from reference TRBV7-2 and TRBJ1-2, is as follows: GAGVSQSPSNKVTEKGKDVELRCDPISGHTALYWYRQSLGQGLEFLIYFQGNSAPDKSGLPSDRFSAERTGGSVSTLTIQRTQQEDSAVYLCASSQTGQANYGYTFGSGTRLTVV.

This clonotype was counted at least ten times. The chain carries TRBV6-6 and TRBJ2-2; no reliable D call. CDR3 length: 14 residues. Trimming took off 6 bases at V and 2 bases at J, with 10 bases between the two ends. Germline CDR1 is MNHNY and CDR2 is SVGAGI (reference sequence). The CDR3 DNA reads TGTGCCAGCAGACCGCTTTCTAACACCGGGGAGCTGTTTTTT. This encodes CASRPLSNTGELFF.

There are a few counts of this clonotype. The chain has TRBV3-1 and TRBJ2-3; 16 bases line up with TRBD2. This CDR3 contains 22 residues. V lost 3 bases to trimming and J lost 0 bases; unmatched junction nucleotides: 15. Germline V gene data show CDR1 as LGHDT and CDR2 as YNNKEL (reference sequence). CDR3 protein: CASSHLPGTSGGGRFSTDTQYF. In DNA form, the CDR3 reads TGTGCCAGCAGCCATCTCCCCGGGACTAGCGGGGGGGGGAGATTCAGCACAGATACGCAGTATTTT.

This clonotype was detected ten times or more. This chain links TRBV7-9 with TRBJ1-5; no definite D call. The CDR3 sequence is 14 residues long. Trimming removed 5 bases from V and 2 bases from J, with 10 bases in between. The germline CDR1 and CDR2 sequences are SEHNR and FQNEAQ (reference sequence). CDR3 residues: CASSPDIGNQPQHF. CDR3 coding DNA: TGTGCCAGCAGCCCTGACATAGGCAATCAGCCCCAGCATTTT.

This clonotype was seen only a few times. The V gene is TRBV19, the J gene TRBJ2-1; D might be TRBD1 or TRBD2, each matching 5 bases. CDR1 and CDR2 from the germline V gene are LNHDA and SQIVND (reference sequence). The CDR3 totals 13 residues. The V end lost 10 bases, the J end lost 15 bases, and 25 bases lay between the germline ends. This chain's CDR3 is CATGTTSRVDRFF. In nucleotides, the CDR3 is TGTGCCACCGGGACGACGAGCAGGGTCGATCGGTTCTTC. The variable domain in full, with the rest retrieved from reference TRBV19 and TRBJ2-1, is DGGITQSPKYLFRKEGQNVTLSCEQNLNHDAMYWYRQDPGQGLRLIYYSQIVNDFQKGDIAEGYSVSREKKESFPLTVTSAQKNPTAFYLCATGTTSRVDRFFGPGTRLTVL.

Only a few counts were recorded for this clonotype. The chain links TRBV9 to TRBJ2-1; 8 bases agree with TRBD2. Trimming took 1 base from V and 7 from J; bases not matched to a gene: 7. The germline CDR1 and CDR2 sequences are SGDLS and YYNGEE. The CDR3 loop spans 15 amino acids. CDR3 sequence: CASSVLAGGVNEQFF. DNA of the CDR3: TGTGCCAGCAGCGTACTGGCGGGGGGCGTAAATGAGCAGTTCTTC.

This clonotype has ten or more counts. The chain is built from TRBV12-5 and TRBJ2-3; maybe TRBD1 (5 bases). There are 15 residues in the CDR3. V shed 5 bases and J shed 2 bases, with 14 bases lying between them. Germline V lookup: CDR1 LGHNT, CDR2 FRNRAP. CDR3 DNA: TGTGCTAGTGGTCAAGGGGTATTGGACACAGATACGCAGTATTTT. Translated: CASGQGVLDTDTQYF.

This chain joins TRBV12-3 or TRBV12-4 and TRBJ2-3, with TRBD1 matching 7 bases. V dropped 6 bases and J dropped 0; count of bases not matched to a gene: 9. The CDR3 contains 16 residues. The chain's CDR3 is CASSRQGGLSTDTQYF. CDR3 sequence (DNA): TGTGCCAGCAGCCGACAAGGGGGCCTAAGCACAGATACGCAGTATTTT.

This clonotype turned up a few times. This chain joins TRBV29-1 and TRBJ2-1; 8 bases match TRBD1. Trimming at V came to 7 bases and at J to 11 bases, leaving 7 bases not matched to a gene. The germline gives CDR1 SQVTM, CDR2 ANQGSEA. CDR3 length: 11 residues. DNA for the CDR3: TGCAGCGCTCAATACAGGGGGAAGCAGTTCTTC. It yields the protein CSAQYRGKQFF.

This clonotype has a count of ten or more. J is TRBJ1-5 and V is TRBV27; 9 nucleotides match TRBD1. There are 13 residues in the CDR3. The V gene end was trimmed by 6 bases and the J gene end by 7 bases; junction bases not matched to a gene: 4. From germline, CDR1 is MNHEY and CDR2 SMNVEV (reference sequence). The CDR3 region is CASSGTGHQPQHF. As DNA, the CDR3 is TGTGCCAGCAGCGGGACAGGGCACCAGCCCCAGCATTTT.

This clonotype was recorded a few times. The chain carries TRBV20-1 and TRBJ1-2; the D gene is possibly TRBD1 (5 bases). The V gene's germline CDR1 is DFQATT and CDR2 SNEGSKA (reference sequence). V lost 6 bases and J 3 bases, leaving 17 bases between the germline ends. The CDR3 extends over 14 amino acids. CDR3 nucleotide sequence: TGCAGTGCCCCCTTGGCAGGGAAGCACTATGGCTACACCTTC. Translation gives CSAPLAGKHYGYTF.

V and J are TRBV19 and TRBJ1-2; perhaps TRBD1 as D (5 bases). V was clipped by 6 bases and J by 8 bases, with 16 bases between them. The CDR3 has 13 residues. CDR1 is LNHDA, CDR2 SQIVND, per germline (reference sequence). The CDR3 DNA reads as TGTGCCAGTAGAATGGGGGACGCCGGAGGCTACACCTTC. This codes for CASRMGDAGGYTF. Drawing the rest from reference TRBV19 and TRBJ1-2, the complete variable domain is DGGITQSPKYLFRKEGQNVTLSCEQNLNHDAMYWYRQDPGQGLRLIYYSQIVNDFQKGDIAEGYSVSREKKESFPLTVTSAQKNPTAFYLCASRMGDAGGYTFGSGTRLTVV.

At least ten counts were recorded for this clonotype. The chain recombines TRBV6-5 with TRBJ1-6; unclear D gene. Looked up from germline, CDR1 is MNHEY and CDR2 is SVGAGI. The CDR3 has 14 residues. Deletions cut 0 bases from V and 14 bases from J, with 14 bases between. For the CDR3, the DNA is TGTGCCAGCAGTTACTCAGCATCAAGGATGTCCCTCCACTTT. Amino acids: CASSYSASRMSLHF.

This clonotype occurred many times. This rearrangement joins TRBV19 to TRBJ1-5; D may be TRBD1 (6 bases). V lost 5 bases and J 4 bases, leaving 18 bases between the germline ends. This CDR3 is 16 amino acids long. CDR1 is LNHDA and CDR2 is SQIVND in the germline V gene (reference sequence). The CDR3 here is CASSAYRVTQNQPQHF. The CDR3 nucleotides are TGTGCCAGTAGTGCCTACAGGGTAACCCAAAATCAGCCCCAGCATTTT.